This T cell receptor (beta chain) was obtained from a study of blood T cell repertoires in COVID-19. Sequencing used immunoSEQ multiplex PCR; TCRdb keeps in-frame clones, though not all of them. The table has approximately 36,000 clones, 87% seen once. The sample holds a few counts of this clone. Sequencing input: peripheral blood. The receptor's source is a man aged 60 to 75 with acute or convalescent COVID-19.

The CDR3 is CASSSTSGSLGETQYF. CDR3 coding DNA: TGTGCCAGCAGCTCCACTAGCGGGAGTCTTGGGGAGACCCAGTACTTC. The rearrangement uses TRBV7-2 and TRBJ2-5, with 11 bases that match TRBD2. The germline V gene encodes CDR1 SGHTA and CDR2 FQGNSA. This CDR3 region has 16 residues. The V gene end was trimmed by 4 bases and the J gene end by 5 bases; junction bases not matched to a gene: 9.